The 21 T cell receptor beta chains presented below share a single source sample, sequenced in a study of molecular identifiers for immune sequencing clone quantification. TCRdb ran MiXCR on the PCR reads and lists one entry per CDR3 protein. The profile shows roughly 320,000 distinct CDR3 sequences, over 20% of them singletons. Sequenced sample: naive CD8+ T cells from blood, with Jurkat cell RNA spiked in. Sample subset: FACS-sorted CD8+CD4-CCR7+CD45RA+ naive T cells. These receptor sequences come from a human donor in good health. Some libraries in this study had Jurkat cell RNA spiked in.

In this sample, this clonotype turned up many times. This chain links TRBV28 with TRBJ2-3; TRBD1 might be the D (6 bases). The germline gives CDR1 MDHEN, CDR2 SYDVKM. The CDR3 totals 16 residues. V gave up 6 bases and J gave up 5 bases, with 21 bases separating them. This CDR3 is CASRPGQNYRRDTQYF. The CDR3 nucleotides read TGTGCCAGCAGACCGGGACAAAATTATCGGAGAGATACGCAGTATTTT.

V is TRBV7-9 and J is TRBJ2-1, with 8 bases matching TRBD1. With 5 bases clipped from V and 1 base from J, the junction kept 10 bases outside the gene matches. There are 17 residues in the CDR3. Germline CDR1 and CDR2: SEHNR and FQNEAQ (reference sequence). The CDR3 nucleotides are TGTGCCAGCAGCCTCTGGCAGGGGGCCCTATCCTACAATGAGCAGTTCTTC. It yields the protein CASSLWQGALSYNEQFF.

This clonotype was detected only a few times. The rearrangement links TRBV11-2 to TRBJ2-2; D tentatively reads TRBD1 or TRBD2 (6 bases each). Germline V gene sequence: CDR1 SGHAT, CDR2 FQNNGV. V dropped 4 bases and J dropped 2 bases, with 17 bases sitting between them. The CDR3 is 17 residues long. CDR3 residues: CASSSPFEGGNTGELFF. The CDR3 DNA is TGTGCCAGCAGCTCCCCTTTTGAGGGGGGAAACACCGGGGAGCTGTTTTTT.

V usage is TRBV7-3 and J usage is TRBJ2-3, with 9 bases lining up with TRBD1. The germline V gene encodes CDR1 SGHTA and CDR2 FQGTGA. This CDR3 has 16 residues. The trim removed 4 bases at V and 2 bases at J, leaving 7 bases unmatched. The CDR3 bases are TGTGCCAGCAGCTCCACAGGGGGCACCTACACAGATACGCAGTATTTT. Translated, it gives CASSSTGGTYTDTQYF.

V usage is TRBV7-9 and J usage is TRBJ2-5, with 12 bases matching TRBD2. Per the germline V gene, CDR1 is SEHNR and CDR2 is FQNEAQ (reference sequence). The CDR3 spans 16 residues. Trimming removed 4 bases from V and 2 bases from J; junction bases left unmatched: 5. The CDR3 bases are TGTGCCAGCAGCTCCGGGACTAGCGGGTTGCAAGAGACCCAGTACTTC. Amino acid sequence: CASSSGTSGLQETQYF.

Of note for this clonotype: A much larger clone sits a single nucleotide away, making a read error possible. The chain couples TRBV15 to TRBJ2-7; TRBD2 agrees at 12 bases. Per germline, CDR1 LNHNV and CDR2 YYDKDF (reference sequence). The CDR3 sequence is 16 residues long. J lost 4 bases, V lost 0 bases, and 4 bases had no gene match. CDR3 in DNA: TGTGCCACCAGCAGAGATGATCTAGCGGGAGGGTACGAGCAGTACTTC. Protein product: CATSRDDLAGGYEQYF.

This clonotype was seen more than once but under ten times. The rearrangement uses TRBV7-6 and TRBJ2-3; 7 bases align to TRBD1. Germline V lookup: CDR1 SGHVS, CDR2 FNYEAQ. Unmatched junction bases numbered 7, after V lost 2 bases and J lost 2 bases. CDR3 length: 16 residues. In DNA form, the CDR3 reads TGTGCCAGCAGCTTACCCGGACAGGTCAACACAGATACGCAGTATTTT. It encodes CASSLPGQVNTDTQYF. Supplemented by reference TRBV7-6 and TRBJ2-3, the full variable domain reads GAGVSQSPRYKVTKRGQDVALRCDPISGHVSLYWYRQALGQGPEFLTYFNYEAQQDKSGLPNDRFSAERPEGSISTLTIQRTEQRDSAMYRCASSLPGQVNTDTQYFGPGTRLTVL.

This clonotype was found once. The CDR3 does not close with the conserved phenylalanine or tryptophan, likely indicating a read error. The chain uses TRBV20-1 and TRBJ1-2; no clear D. The CDR3 has 13 residues. Germline CDR1 DFQATT, CDR2 SNEGSKA (reference sequence). Trimming removed 0 bases at V and 3 bases at J, with 8 bases between. CDR3 in amino acids: CSARDSRDYGYTC. In DNA form, the CDR3 reads TGCAGTGCTAGAGATTCACGGGACTATGGCTACACCTGC.

The chain carries TRBV4-1 and TRBJ2-5; D is ambiguous. Germline V lookup: CDR1 MGHRA, CDR2 YSYEKL. V lost 1 base to trimming and J lost 2 bases, with 14 bases between them. The CDR3 is 16 residues long. In DNA form, the CDR3 reads TGCGCCAGCAGCCAAGGGACCGCGCCCCTACAAGAGACCCAGTACTTC. Translated, it gives CASSQGTAPLQETQYF.

A note on this clonotype: A clone one base away is much larger, so this may be a read error. The rearrangement links TRBV7-9 to TRBJ2-2; D might be TRBD1 (6 bases). The CDR3 extends over 15 amino acids. Germline-derived CDR1 and CDR2 are SEHNR and FQNEAQ (reference sequence). CDR3 sequence reads: CASSRMQGNTRELFF. DNA for the CDR3: TGTGCCAGCAGCCGGATGCAGGGGAACACCAGGGAGCTGTTTTTT.

In its sample, this clonotype was seen once. A much larger clone lies a single base off, so this may be a read error. This chain links TRBV4-1 with TRBJ1-5; D is undetermined. V lost 1 base, J lost 5 bases, and 6 bases lay in between. The CDR3 spans 13 residues. Germline values: CDR1 MGHRA, CDR2 YSYEKL. The CDR3: CASSQGHDQPQHF. The CDR3 region has the DNA TGCGCCAGCAGCCAAGGGCACGATCAGCCCCAGCATTTT.

In its sample, this clonotype was seen a few times. This rearrangement joins TRBV12-3 or TRBV12-4 to TRBJ1-2, with 7 nucleotides matching TRBD1. With 3 bases clipped from V and 5 bases from J, the junction kept 15 bases outside the gene matches. The CDR3 contains 17 residues. CDR3 amino acids: CASSFNPRTGRGYGYTF. Here the CDR3 DNA reads TGTGCCAGCAGTTTCAACCCCCGGACAGGTAGGGGGTATGGCTACACCTTC.

On this clonotype: One junction end disagrees with the germline gene, perhaps due to a read error. The genes are TRBV5-4 and TRBJ2-3; D is unresolved. The CDR3 is made up of 15 amino acids. Looked up from germline, CDR1 is SGHNT and CDR2 is YYREEE (reference sequence). CDR3 loop: CASNLEWGMADTQYF. The CDR3, as DNA: TGTGCCAGCAACTTGGAGTGGGGAATGGCAGATACGCAGTATTTT.

For this clonotype: A much more abundant neighbour one base away suggests this may be a read error. CDR3 in amino acids: CASSFSAGGAKNIQYF. The CDR3 coding sequence is TGTGCCAGCAGCTTCAGCGCAGGGGGAGCCAAAAACATTCAGTACTTC. The chain links TRBV7-9 to TRBJ2-4; TRBD1 agrees at 7 bases. The CDR3 has 16 residues. The germline CDR1 and CDR2 sequences are SEHNR and FQNEAQ (reference sequence). V lost 3 bases and J lost 0; bases outside the gene matches: 5.

This clonotype was seen only a few times. This chain joins TRBV9 and TRBJ2-1, with 8 positions matching TRBD2. Germline V gene lookup returns CDR1 SGDLS and CDR2 YYNGEE. Germline trimming cut 3 bases from V and 0 bases from J; bases unmatched to any gene: 2. CDR3 length: 15 residues. The CDR3 DNA follows: TGTGCCAGCAGCGGACGGGGGGGCTCCTACAATGAGCAGTTCTTC. Translation gives CASSGRGGSYNEQFF.

This clonotype was detected only a few times. This chain connects TRBV7-6 to TRBJ2-1; 9 bases align to TRBD1. Looked up from germline, CDR1 is SGHVS and CDR2 is FNYEAQ. The CDR3 has 16 residues. The ends lost 1 base at V and 7 bases at J; junction bases unmatched: 8. The CDR3 DNA sequence: TGTGCCAGCAGCTTAGTTCTGGACGACAGGGGGAATGAGCAGTTCTTC. Amino acid sequence: CASSLVLDDRGNEQFF.

The rearrangement joins TRBV19 to TRBJ2-7; TRBD2 matches 7 bases. The CDR3 is 12 residues long. Trimming removed 8 bases from V and 2 bases from J; junction bases left unmatched: 3. From germline, CDR1 is LNHDA and CDR2 SQIVND (reference sequence). CDR3 protein: CASASGPYEQYF. The DNA for the CDR3 is TGTGCCAGTGCTAGCGGACCCTACGAGCAGTACTTC. Using reference TRBV19 and TRBJ2-7 for the parts outside the CDR3, the full variable domain is DGGITQSPKYLFRKEGQNVTLSCEQNLNHDAMYWYRQDPGQGLRLIYYSQIVNDFQKGDIAEGYSVSREKKESFPLTVTSAQKNPTAFYLCASASGPYEQYFGPGTRLTVT.

The sample holds many counts of this clonotype. V usage is TRBV7-2 and J usage is TRBJ2-7, with TRBD1 matching 8 bases. Germline CDR1 is SGHTA and CDR2 is FQGNSA. The junction had 6 bases not matched to a gene; V was cut back by 5 bases and J by 3 bases. The CDR3 runs 14 residues. In nucleotides, the CDR3 is TGTGCCAGCAGCGGAACCGGGACAGGCTACGAGCAGTACTTC. Amino acid sequence: CASSGTGTGYEQYF.

This clonotype came up a few times. This rearrangement joins TRBV6-5 to TRBJ2-2; D gene uncertain. There are 16 residues in the CDR3. V was clipped by 0 bases and J by 0 bases, with 8 bases between them. The germline V gene encodes CDR1 MNHEY and CDR2 SVGAGI. DNA for the CDR3: TGTGCCAGCAGTTACTCGGCCACAACGAACACCGGGGAGCTGTTTTTT. It codes for CASSYSATTNTGELFF.

The chain has TRBV2 and TRBJ1-4; D is ambiguous. Looked up from germline, CDR1 is SNHLY and CDR2 is FYNNEI. The V end was cut by 3 bases, the J end by 7 bases, with 6 bases between. This CDR3 comprises 12 residues. In DNA form, the CDR3 reads TGTGCCAGCAGTGATTATACTGAAAAACTGTTTTTT. This translates into CASSDYTEKLFF.

The chain couples TRBV7-9 to TRBJ2-2, with D perhaps assigned TRBD1 or TRBD2 (6 bases each). CDR3 length: 22 residues. The ends were cut back, 5 bases at V and 1 base at J, with 32 bases in the middle. From germline, CDR1 is SEHNR and CDR2 FQNEAQ (reference sequence). Here the CDR3 reads CASSLDLAGTPQGGGNTGELFF. The CDR3, as DNA: TGTGCCAGCAGCCTCGACCTGGCGGGCACCCCACAGGGAGGCGGGAACACCGGGGAGCTGTTTTTT. The variable domain in full, completed from reference TRBV7-9 and TRBJ2-2, reads DTGVSQNPRHKITKRGQNVTFRCDPISEHNRLYWYRQTLGQGPEFLTYFQNEAQLEKSRLLSDRFSAERPKGSFSTLEIQRTEQGDSAMYLCASSLDLAGTPQGGGNTGELFFGEGSRLTVL.